This TCR beta chain was retrieved from a study of blood T cell repertoires in COVID-19. Study as a whole: Some COVID-19 samples were acute and others convalescent; all came from the United States, Italy and Spain. PBMCs, B-cell-depleted T cells, or T cells were the source of the cDNA or gDNA that made up the material.

Original analysis: By means of reference gene primer amplification, nucleated cell counts were estimated. TCRdb keeps only in-frame clones here, not all; method: immunoSEQ multiplex PCR. That table supplies the V and J calls and clone size; D and trimming were determined from the DNA. Of about 290,000 clones listed, around 81% were seen once; the top ten hold around 3.7%. This CDR3 has 15 residues. The junction had 9 bases not matched to a gene; V was cut back by 1 base and J by 6 bases. Germline CDR1 is GTSNPN and CDR2 is SVGIG (reference sequence). What was sequenced was peripheral blood. This receptor was identified in a woman in her forties or fifties with active or convalescent COVID-19. The J gene is TRBJ1-1, the V gene TRBV30; 9 bases match TRBD1. The CDR3 protein is CAWSGDDRGAPEAFF. For the CDR3, the DNA is TGTGCCTGGAGTGGAGATGACAGGGGGGCTCCTGAAGCTTTCTTT.